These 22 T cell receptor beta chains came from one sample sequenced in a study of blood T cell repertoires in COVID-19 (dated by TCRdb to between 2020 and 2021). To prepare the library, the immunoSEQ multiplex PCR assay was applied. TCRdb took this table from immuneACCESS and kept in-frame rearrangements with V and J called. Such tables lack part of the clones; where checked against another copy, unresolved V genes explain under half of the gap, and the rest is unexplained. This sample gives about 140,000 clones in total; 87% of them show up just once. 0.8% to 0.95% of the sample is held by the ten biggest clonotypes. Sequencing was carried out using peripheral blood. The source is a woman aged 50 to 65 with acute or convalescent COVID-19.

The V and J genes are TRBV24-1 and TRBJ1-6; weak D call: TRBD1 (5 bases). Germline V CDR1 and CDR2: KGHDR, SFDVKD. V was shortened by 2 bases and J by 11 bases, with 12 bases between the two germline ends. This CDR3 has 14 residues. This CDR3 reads CATSDWGRGTPLHF. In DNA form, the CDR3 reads TGTGCCACCAGTGATTGGGGGAGGGGTACACCCCTCCACTTT.

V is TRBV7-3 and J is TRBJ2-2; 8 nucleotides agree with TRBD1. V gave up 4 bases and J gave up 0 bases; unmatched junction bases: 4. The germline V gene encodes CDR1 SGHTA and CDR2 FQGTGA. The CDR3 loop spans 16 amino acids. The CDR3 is CASSYDRGSNTGELFF. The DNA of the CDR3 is TGTGCCAGCAGCTACGACAGGGGTTCGAACACCGGGGAGCTGTTTTTT.

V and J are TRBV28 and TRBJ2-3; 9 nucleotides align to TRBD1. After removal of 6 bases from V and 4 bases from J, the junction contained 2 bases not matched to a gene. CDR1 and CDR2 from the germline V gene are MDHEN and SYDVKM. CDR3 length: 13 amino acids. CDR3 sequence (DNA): TGTGCCAGCAGATGGACAGGGGCAGATACGCAGTATTTT. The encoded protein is CASRWTGADTQYF.

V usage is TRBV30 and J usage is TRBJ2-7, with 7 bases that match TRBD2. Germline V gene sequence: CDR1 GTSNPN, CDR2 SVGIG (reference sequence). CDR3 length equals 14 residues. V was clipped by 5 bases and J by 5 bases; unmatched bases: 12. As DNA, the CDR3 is TGTGCCTGGGGTCGAGGGAGGGCCAGGAACGAGCAGTACTTC. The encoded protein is CAWGRGRARNEQYF.

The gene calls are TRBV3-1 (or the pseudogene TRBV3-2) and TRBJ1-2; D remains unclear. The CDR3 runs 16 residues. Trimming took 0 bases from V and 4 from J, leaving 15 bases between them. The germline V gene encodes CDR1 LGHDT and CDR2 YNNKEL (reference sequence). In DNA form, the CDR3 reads TGTGCCAGCAGCCAAGAAGAAACAAATTACCCCTATGGCTACACCTTC. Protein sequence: CASSQEETNYPYGYTF.

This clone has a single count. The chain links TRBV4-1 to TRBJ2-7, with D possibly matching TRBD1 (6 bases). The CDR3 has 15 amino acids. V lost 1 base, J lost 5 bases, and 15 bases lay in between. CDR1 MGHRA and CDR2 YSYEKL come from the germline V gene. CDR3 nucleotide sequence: TGCGCCAGCAGCCAAGTACAGGGAGAAGGGGACGAGCAGTACTTC. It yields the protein CASSQVQGEGDEQYF.

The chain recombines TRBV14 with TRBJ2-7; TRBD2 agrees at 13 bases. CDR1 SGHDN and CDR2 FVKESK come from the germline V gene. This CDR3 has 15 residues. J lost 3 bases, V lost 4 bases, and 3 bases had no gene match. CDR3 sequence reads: CASSLGTSGVYEQYF. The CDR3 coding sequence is TGTGCCAGCAGCCTAGGGACTAGCGGGGTCTACGAGCAGTACTTC.

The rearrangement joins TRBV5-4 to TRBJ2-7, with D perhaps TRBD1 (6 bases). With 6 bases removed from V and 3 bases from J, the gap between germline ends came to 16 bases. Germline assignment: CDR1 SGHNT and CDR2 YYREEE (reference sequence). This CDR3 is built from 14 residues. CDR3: CASNQGPIYYEQYF. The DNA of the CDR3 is TGTGCCAGCAACCAGGGGCCCATCTACTACGAGCAGTACTTC.

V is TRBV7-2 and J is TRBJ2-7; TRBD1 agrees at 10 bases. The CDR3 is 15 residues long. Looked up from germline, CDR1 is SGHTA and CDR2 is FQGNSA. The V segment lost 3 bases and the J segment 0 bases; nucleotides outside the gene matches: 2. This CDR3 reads CASSLRTGGSYEQYF. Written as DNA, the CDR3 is TGTGCCAGCAGCTTGCGGACAGGGGGCTCCTACGAGCAGTACTTC.

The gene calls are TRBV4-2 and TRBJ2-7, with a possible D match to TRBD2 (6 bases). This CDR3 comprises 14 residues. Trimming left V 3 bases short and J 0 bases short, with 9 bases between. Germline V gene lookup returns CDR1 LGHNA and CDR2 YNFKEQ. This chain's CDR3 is CASSQGGDSYEQYF. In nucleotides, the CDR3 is TGTGCCAGCAGCCAGGGGGGAGACTCCTACGAGCAGTACTTC.

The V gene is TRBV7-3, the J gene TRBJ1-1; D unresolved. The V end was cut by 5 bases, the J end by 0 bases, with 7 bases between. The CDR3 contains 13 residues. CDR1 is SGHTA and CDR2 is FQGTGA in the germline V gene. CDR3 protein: CASSPSLNTEAFF. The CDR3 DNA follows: TGTGCCAGCAGCCCTTCCCTGAACACTGAAGCTTTCTTT.

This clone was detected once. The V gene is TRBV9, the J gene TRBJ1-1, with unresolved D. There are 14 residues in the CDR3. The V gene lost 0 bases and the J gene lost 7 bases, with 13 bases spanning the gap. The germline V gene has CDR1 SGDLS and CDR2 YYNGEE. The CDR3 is CASSVDGYRGEAFF. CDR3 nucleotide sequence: TGTGCCAGCAGCGTAGACGGGTATCGCGGTGAAGCTTTCTTT.

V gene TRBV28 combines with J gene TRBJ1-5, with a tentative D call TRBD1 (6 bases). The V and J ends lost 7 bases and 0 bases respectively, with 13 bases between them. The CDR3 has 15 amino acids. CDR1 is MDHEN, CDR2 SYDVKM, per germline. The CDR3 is CASTRGDISNQPQHF. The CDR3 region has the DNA TGTGCCAGCACCCGGGGGGACATTAGCAATCAGCCCCAGCATTTT.

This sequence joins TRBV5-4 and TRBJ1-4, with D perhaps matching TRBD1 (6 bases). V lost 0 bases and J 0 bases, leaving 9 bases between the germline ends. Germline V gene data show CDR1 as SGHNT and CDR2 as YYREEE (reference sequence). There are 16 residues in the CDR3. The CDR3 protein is CASSLDRATTNEKLFF. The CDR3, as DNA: TGTGCCAGCAGCTTGGACAGGGCCACAACTAATGAAAAACTGTTTTTT.

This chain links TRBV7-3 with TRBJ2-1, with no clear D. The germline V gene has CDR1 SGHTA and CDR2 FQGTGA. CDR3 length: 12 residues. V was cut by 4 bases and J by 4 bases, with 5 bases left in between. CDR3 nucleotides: TGTGCCAGCAGCTATCAATACAATGAGCAGTTCTTC. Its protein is CASSYQYNEQFF.

CDR3 amino acids: CASSVPGDYNSPLHF. The CDR3 DNA reads TGTGCCAGCAGTGTACCGGGGGACTATAATTCACCCCTCCACTTT. The V call is TRBV7-9, the J call TRBJ1-6, with D possibly TRBD1 on 5 matching bases. This CDR3 has 15 residues. CDR1 and CDR2 (germline): SEHNR, FQNEAQ (reference sequence). The V and J ends lost 6 bases and 3 bases respectively, with 12 bases between them. Combining the CDR3 with reference TRBV7-9 and TRBJ1-6 gives the whole variable domain DTGVSQNPRHKITKRGQNVTFRCDPISEHNRLYWYRQTLGQGPEFLTYFQNEAQLEKSRLLSDRFSAERPKGSFSTLEIQRTEQGDSAMYLCASSVPGDYNSPLHFGNGTRLTVT.

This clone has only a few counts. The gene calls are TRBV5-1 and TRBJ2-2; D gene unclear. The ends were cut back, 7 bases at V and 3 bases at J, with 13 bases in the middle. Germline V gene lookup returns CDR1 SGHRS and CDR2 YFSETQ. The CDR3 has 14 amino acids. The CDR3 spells CASRPRVDTGELFF. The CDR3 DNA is TGCGCCAGCCGGCCACGGGTGGACACCGGGGAGCTGTTTTTT.

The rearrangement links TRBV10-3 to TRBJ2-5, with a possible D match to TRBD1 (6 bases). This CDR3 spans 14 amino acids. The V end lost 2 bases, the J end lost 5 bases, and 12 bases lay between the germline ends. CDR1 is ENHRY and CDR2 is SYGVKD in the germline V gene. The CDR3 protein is CAISETQGMETQYF. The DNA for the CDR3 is TGTGCCATCAGTGAGACCCAGGGGATGGAGACCCAGTACTTC.

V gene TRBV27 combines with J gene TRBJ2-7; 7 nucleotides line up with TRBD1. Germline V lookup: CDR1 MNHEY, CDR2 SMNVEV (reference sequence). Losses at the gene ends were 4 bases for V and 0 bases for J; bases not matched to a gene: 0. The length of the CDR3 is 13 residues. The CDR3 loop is CASSWDSSYEQYF. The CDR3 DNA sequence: TGTGCCAGCAGTTGGGACAGCTCCTACGAGCAGTACTTC.

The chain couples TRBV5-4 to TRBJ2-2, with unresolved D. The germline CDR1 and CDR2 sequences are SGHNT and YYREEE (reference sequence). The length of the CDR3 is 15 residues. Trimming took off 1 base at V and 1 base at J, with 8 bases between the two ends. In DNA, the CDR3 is TGTGCCAGCAGCTTGCGCCGGGTGAACACCGGGGAGCTGTTTTTT. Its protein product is CASSLRRVNTGELFF.

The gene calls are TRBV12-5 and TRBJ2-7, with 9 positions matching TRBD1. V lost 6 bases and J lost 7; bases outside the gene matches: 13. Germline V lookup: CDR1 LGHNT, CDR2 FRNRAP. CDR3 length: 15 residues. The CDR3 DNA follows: TGTGCTAGTGGGAAGCCGGGACAGGGTGATTTGGAGCAGTACTTC. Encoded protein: CASGKPGQGDLEQYF.

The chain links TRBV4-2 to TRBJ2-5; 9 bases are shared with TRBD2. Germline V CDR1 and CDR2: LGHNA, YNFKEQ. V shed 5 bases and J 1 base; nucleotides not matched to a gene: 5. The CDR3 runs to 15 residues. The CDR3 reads CASSRTSAFQETQYF. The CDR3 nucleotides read TGTGCCAGCAGCAGGACTAGCGCGTTCCAAGAGACCCAGTACTTC.